One sample yielded the 12 T cell receptor beta chains listed below, sequenced in a study of OX40 agonist ivuxolimab in advanced cancers. Using immunoSEQ multiplex PCR, the repertoire was profiled, and TCRdb retains in-frame clones only, with some absent. The sample comprises approximately 82,000 clones, roughly 92% of which are singletons, and around 0.64% rests with the top ten. The sample was CD4+ or CD8+ T cells sorted from blood, taken in a trial of the OX40 agonist ivuxolimab. The receptors stem from an adult with an advanced solid tumor such as melanoma, head and neck, liver or kidney cancer.

J is TRBJ1-3 and V is TRBV5-6; 10 bases line up with TRBD1. V lost 1 base, J lost 2 bases, and 6 bases stayed unmatched. There are 17 residues in the CDR3. CDR1 and CDR2 from the germline V gene are SGHDT and YYEEEE. CDR3 coding DNA: TGTGCCAGCAGCTTGAAGACAGGGGGCTTAGCTGGAAACACCATATATTTT. It specifies CASSLKTGGLAGNTIYF.

This chain's CDR3 is CASSVYQPFYNEQFF. The DNA of the CDR3 is TGTGCCAGCAGCGTTTATCAGCCCTTCTACAATGAGCAGTTCTTC. The chain joins TRBV9 to TRBJ2-1; D gene uncertain. V was pared by 2 bases and J by 3 bases, with 12 bases between. This CDR3 region has 15 residues. Germline assignment: CDR1 SGDLS and CDR2 YYNGEE. Full variable domain (rest looked up from reference TRBV9 and TRBJ2-1): DSGVTQTPKHLITATGQRVTLRCSPRSGDLSVYWYQQSLDQGLQFLIQYYNGEERAKGNILERFSAQQFPDLHSELNLSSLELGDSALYFCASSVYQPFYNEQFFGPGTRLTVL.

This chain joins TRBV6-1 and TRBJ2-7; tentative D call: TRBD1 (6 bases). The length of the CDR3 is 13 residues. Germline CDR1 MNHNS, CDR2 SASEGT. The V end was cut by 0 bases, the J end by 5 bases, with 8 bases between. Here the CDR3 DNA reads TGTGCCAGCAGTGAAGCCAGGGGCCACGAGCAGTACTTC. Translated: CASSEARGHEQYF.

V is TRBV6-1 and J is TRBJ1-6, with D unclear. Germline V gives CDR1 MNHNS, CDR2 SASEGT. V lost 5 bases and J 13 bases, leaving 12 bases between the germline ends. The CDR3 runs 12 residues. Written as DNA, the CDR3 is TGTGCCAGCAGTTTCGACGGAGAGCCCCTCCACTTT. Protein sequence: CASSFDGEPLHF.

CDR3 residues: CASSGGRGPTVETQYF. Written as DNA, the CDR3 is TGTGCCAGCAGTGGCGGGCGGGGCCCCACTGTTGAGACCCAGTACTTC. This chain connects TRBV2 to TRBJ2-5; possibly TRBD2 for D (6 bases). V was cut by 4 bases and J by 5 bases, with 20 bases left in between. CDR1 SNHLY and CDR2 FYNNEI come from the germline V gene. This CDR3 spans 16 amino acids.

This clone was observed a single time. CDR3 amino acids: CASSLAGSYNEQFF. CDR3 nucleotide sequence: TGTGCCAGCAGCTTAGCAGGCAGCTACAATGAGCAGTTCTTC. J is TRBJ2-1 and V is TRBV7-9; D uncertain. Trimming stripped 0 bases from V and 3 bases from J, with 6 bases between. Looked up from germline, CDR1 is SEHNR and CDR2 is FQNEAQ (reference sequence). This CDR3 spans 14 amino acids.

This chain joins TRBV5-5 and TRBJ1-6; no reliable D call. Germline loops: CDR1 SGHKS, CDR2 YYEKEE (reference sequence). V lost 1 base to trimming and J lost 7 bases, with 12 bases between them. This CDR3 contains 15 residues. The CDR3 coding sequence is TGTGCCAGCAGCTTGAGTCCCCAGGCAAATTCACCCCTCCACTTT. Translated: CASSLSPQANSPLHF. Based on the CDR3 plus reference TRBV5-5 and TRBJ1-6, the full variable domain is DAGVTQSPTHLIKTRGQQVTLRCSPISGHKSVSWYQQVLGQGPQFIFQYYEKEERGRGNFPDRFSARQFPNYSSELNVNALLLGDSALYLCASSLSPQANSPLHFGNGTRLTVT.

This rearrangement joins TRBV6-5 to TRBJ2-7, with D tentatively TRBD2 (5 bases). V lost 6 bases to trimming and J lost 9 bases, with 21 bases between them. The germline V gene encodes CDR1 MNHEY and CDR2 SVGAGI. The CDR3 contains 14 residues. CDR3: CASRSTGVKGGQYF. The CDR3 DNA reads TGTGCCAGCAGATCGACCGGGGTCAAAGGAGGGCAGTACTTC.

The V gene is TRBV7-3, the J gene TRBJ2-1, with TRBD2 matching 7 bases. Trimming at V came to 1 base and at J to 7 bases, leaving 13 bases not matched to a gene. Germline lookup yields CDR1 SGHTA and CDR2 FQGTGA. The CDR3 loop spans 17 amino acids. CDR3 coding DNA: TGTGCCAGCAGCTTAATTTCGGGCGGGAGAGGGAGGAATGAGCAGTTCTTC. This gives the protein CASSLISGGRGRNEQFF.

This clone was seen a single time. The V call is TRBV15, the J call TRBJ1-5, with D possibly TRBD1 on 5 matching bases. The CDR3 covers 14 residues. V gave up 5 bases and J gave up 6 bases, with 14 bases separating them. From germline, CDR1 is LNHNV and CDR2 YYDKDF (reference sequence). CDR3 protein: CATSPAGLTQPQHF. The CDR3 DNA follows: TGTGCCACCAGCCCCGCAGGGCTGACTCAGCCCCAGCATTTT.

J is TRBJ1-2 and V is TRBV7-9; no clear D. CDR3 length: 12 amino acids. The V end was cut by 5 bases, the J end by 8 bases, with 12 bases between. Per germline, CDR1 SEHNR and CDR2 FQNEAQ (reference sequence). As DNA, the CDR3 is TGTGCCAGCAGCCCTGACCGTGGAGGCTACACCTTC. Encoded protein: CASSPDRGGYTF. The variable domain in full, with the rest retrieved from reference TRBV7-9 and TRBJ1-2, is DTGVSQNPRHKITKRGQNVTFRCDPISEHNRLYWYRQTLGQGPEFLTYFQNEAQLEKSRLLSDRFSAERPKGSFSTLEIQRTEQGDSAMYLCASSPDRGGYTFGSGTRLTVV.

CDR3 residues: CASSDTGLQETQYF. CDR3 bases: TGTGCCAGCAGTGATACAGGGCTACAAGAGACCCAGTACTTC. The chain joins TRBV6-1 to TRBJ2-5; D might be TRBD1 (6 bases). The CDR3 length is 14 residues. CDR1 is MNHNS and CDR2 is SASEGT in the germline V gene. V gave up 3 bases and J gave up 2 bases, with 10 bases separating them.